The 3 T cell receptor beta chains in this list originate from one sample, sequenced in a study of T-cell reconstitution after alpha-beta-depleted transplantation in children. The TCRbeta library was prepared with unique molecular identifiers. TCRdb reprocessed the PCR reads with MiXCR, giving one entry per CDR3 protein. The repertoire holds about 600,000 distinct CDR3 sequences, about 10% seen once, with roughly 4% in the top ten. Source: PBMCs from the stem cell graft donor, taken from the stem cell graft. The receptors come from a human donor who donated a stem cell graft to a child with acute myeloid leukemia.

The V call is TRBV6-5, the J call TRBJ2-5; a possible D gene is TRBD2 (6 bases). Germline assignment: CDR1 MNHEY and CDR2 SVGAGI. The CDR3 totals 15 residues. Trimming pared 5 bases from V and 5 bases from J, leaving 18 bases between. In nucleotides, the CDR3 is TGTGCCAGCAGTCGCTCGGGCTTCGGAGGGGAGACCCAGTACTTC. The encoded protein is CASSRSGFGGETQYF.

In this sample, this clonotype turned up many times. This chain uses TRBV6-2 or TRBV6-3 with TRBJ2-3; D is possibly TRBD2 (7 bases). V was clipped by 10 bases and J by 1 base, with 24 bases between them. Germline CDR1 reads MNHEY; CDR2 reads SVGEGT. There are 17 residues in the CDR3. The CDR3 bases are TGTGCCACCATCCCTCATGGGGGGGCTACGGGCACAGATACGCAGTATTTT. It yields the protein CATIPHGGATGTDTQYF.

This clonotype came up a few times. The genes are TRBV29-1 and TRBJ1-2, with D possibly matching TRBD1 (6 bases). With 5 bases removed from V and 8 bases from J, the gap between germline ends came to 12 bases. The CDR3 extends over 11 amino acids. Germline CDR1 reads SQVTM; CDR2 reads ANQGSEA. CDR3 sequence (DNA): TGCAGCGTTCGGACAGTCGGGGGCTACACCTTC. The encoded protein is CSVRTVGGYTF.